The 30 T cell receptor beta chains presented below share a single source sample, sequenced in a study of blood T cell repertoires in COVID-19. Measured with immunoSEQ multiplex PCR; TCRdb has only the in-frame clones, and not every one. The sample includes 50,000 or so clones, around 79% of them seen just once. Sequencing input: peripheral blood. These receptor sequences come from a human donor with active or convalescent COVID-19. The donor label of this sample is uncertain.

The rearrangement links TRBV5-1 to TRBJ2-2, with 9 bases matching TRBD1. CDR3 length: 19 residues. Germline CDR1 SGHRS, CDR2 YFSETQ. The V segment lost 3 bases and the J segment 5 bases; nucleotides outside the gene matches: 17. The CDR3 DNA reads TGCGCCAGCAGCTCGGCCTTAACCGGGACAGGGAGTGGTACCGGGGAGCTGTTTTTT. It codes for CASSSALTGTGSGTGELFF. Drawing the rest from reference TRBV5-1 and TRBJ2-2, the complete variable domain is KAGVTQTPRYLIKTRGQQVTLSCSPISGHRSVSWYQQTPGQGLQFLFEYFSETQRNKGNFPGRFSGRQFSNSRSEMNVSTLELGDSALYLCASSSALTGTGSGTGELFFGEGSRLTVL.

This sequence joins TRBV4-2 and TRBJ1-1; D might be TRBD1 (5 bases). The germline gives CDR1 LGHNA, CDR2 YNFKEQ. The V end lost 5 bases, the J end lost 10 bases, and 20 bases lay between the germline ends. CDR3 length: 14 amino acids. The CDR3 region is CASSSPNLQELAFF. The CDR3, as DNA: TGTGCCAGCAGCTCACCGAACTTACAGGAATTAGCTTTCTTT.

The chain carries TRBV14 and TRBJ2-3, with 10 bases identical to TRBD2. Germline values: CDR1 SGHDN, CDR2 FVKESK. V gave up 6 bases and J gave up 2 bases; unmatched junction bases: 5. CDR3 size: 15 residues. This chain's CDR3 is CASRRTSGTTDTQYF. Written as DNA, the CDR3 is TGTGCCAGCAGGCGGACTAGCGGAACCACAGATACGCAGTATTTT.

The gene calls are TRBV5-1 and TRBJ1-2; the match to TRBD1 covers 7 bases. The J segment lost 8 bases and the V segment lost 7 bases, leaving 11 bases of the junction unmatched. Germline V lookup: CDR1 SGHRS, CDR2 YFSETQ. The CDR3 totals 13 residues. The CDR3, as DNA: TGCGCCAGCGCTAAGGACAGGAGTTACGGCTACACCTTC. Protein product: CASAKDRSYGYTF.

This clone showed up just once. The genes are TRBV18 and TRBJ2-7, with D hard to call. Germline V gene data show CDR1 as KGHSH and CDR2 as LQKENI. The CDR3 is made up of 14 amino acids. V was shortened by 2 bases and J by 0 bases, with 8 bases between the two germline ends. The CDR3 loop is CASSPGGGSYEQYF. The CDR3 bases are TGTGCCAGCTCACCAGGTGGCGGCTCCTACGAGCAGTACTTC.

In its sample, this clone was seen a few times. The gene calls are TRBV6-6 and TRBJ1-1; D is uncertain. Per germline, CDR1 MNHNY and CDR2 SVGAGI (reference sequence). The V end lost 6 bases, the J end lost 5 bases, and 13 bases lay between the germline ends. This CDR3 contains 13 residues. The CDR3 nucleotides are TGTGCCAGCAGCGACGGGTCGGGGACTGAAGCTTTCTTT. Protein product: CASSDGSGTEAFF.

The chain joins TRBV7-8 to TRBJ2-2; tentatively, D is TRBD1 (5 bases). Germline V gene sequence: CDR1 SGHVS, CDR2 FQNEAQ. This CDR3 has 16 amino acids. Trimming pared 2 bases from V and 3 bases from J, leaving 13 bases between. The CDR3 bases are TGTGCCAGCAGCTTAAGCGACCAGGGTTACACCGGGGAGCTGTTTTTT. Encoded protein: CASSLSDQGYTGELFF.

The chain links TRBV4-1 to TRBJ2-1; 12 nucleotides line up with TRBD1. The germline V gene has CDR1 MGHRA and CDR2 YSYEKL. With V trimmed by 3 bases and J by 8 bases, 8 bases remained unmatched. The CDR3 totals 16 residues. As DNA, the CDR3 is TGCGCCAGCAGCCAGGCAACCGGGACAGGGGGCCATGAGCAGTTCTTC. Translating it yields CASSQATGTGGHEQFF.

J is TRBJ1-4 and V is TRBV4-1; 8 bases are shared with TRBD1. CDR1 is MGHRA and CDR2 is YSYEKL in the germline V gene. This CDR3 region has 14 residues. Unmatched junction bases numbered 2, after V lost 1 base and J lost 7 bases. The CDR3 sequence is CASSQATGVEKLFF. CDR3 nucleotide sequence: TGCGCCAGCAGCCAAGCGACAGGGGTTGAAAAACTGTTTTTT.

The J gene is TRBJ1-1, the V gene TRBV14, with D unresolved. The CDR3 has 12 residues. CDR1 is SGHDN and CDR2 is FVKESK in the germline V gene. V was clipped by 4 bases and J by 7 bases, with 10 bases between them. The CDR3 loop reads CASSPAGIEAFF. CDR3 sequence (DNA): TGTGCCAGCAGCCCCGCGGGGATTGAAGCTTTCTTT. Supplemented by reference TRBV14 and TRBJ1-1, the full variable domain reads EAGVTQFPSHSVIEKGQTVTLRCDPISGHDNLYWYRRVMGKEIKFLLHFVKESKQDESGMPNNRFLAERTGGTYSTLKVQPAELEDSGVYFCASSPAGIEAFFGQGTRLTVV.

The chain has TRBV3-1 (or the pseudogene TRBV3-2) and TRBJ2-7; weak D call: TRBD2 (6 bases). The CDR3 is made up of 13 amino acids. Germline assignment: CDR1 LGHDT and CDR2 YNNKEL (reference sequence). Trimming took off 3 bases at V and 5 bases at J, with 11 bases between the two ends. In DNA, the CDR3 is TGTGCCAGCAGCCACCGACTAGTGCACGAGCAGTACTTC. It is translated as CASSHRLVHEQYF.

This chain joins TRBV5-1 and TRBJ1-5; the D is unclear. Germline V CDR1 and CDR2: SGHRS, YFSETQ. This CDR3 contains 14 residues. V lost 3 bases and J lost 0, with 7 bases in between. For the CDR3, the DNA is TGCGCCAGCAGCTCCGGGGTTAGCAATCAGCCCCAGCATTTT. Translation: CASSSGVSNQPQHF.

This clone was recorded only once. The rearrangement uses TRBV19 and TRBJ1-3; D gene ambiguous. The CDR3 is 13 residues long. V lost 5 bases, J lost 4 bases, and 9 bases lay in between. The germline V gene encodes CDR1 LNHDA and CDR2 SQIVND (reference sequence). The CDR3 DNA is TGTGCCAGTAGTGAGCGGTACGGAAACACCATATATTTT. Protein sequence: CASSERYGNTIYF.

The genes are TRBV11-3 and TRBJ2-1; 9 bases match TRBD2. Germline V gene lookup returns CDR1 SGHNT and CDR2 YENEEA. The CDR3 consists of 15 residues. After removal of 1 base from V and 7 bases from J, the junction contained 5 bases not matched to a gene. Here the CDR3 reads CASSLGASGRNEQFF. CDR3 DNA sequence: TGTGCCAGCAGCTTAGGGGCCAGCGGGAGGAATGAGCAGTTCTTC.

This clone was detected a few times. This chain connects TRBV5-1 to TRBJ1-2, with 10 bases that match TRBD1. The CDR3 length is 14 residues. The trim removed 4 bases at V and 4 bases at J, leaving 4 bases unmatched. CDR1 is SGHRS and CDR2 is YFSETQ in the germline V gene. Written as DNA, the CDR3 is TGCGCCAGCAGCATGACAGGGGGCGGCTATGGCTACACCTTC. It is translated as CASSMTGGGYGYTF.

This chain joins TRBV11-2 and TRBJ1-1; 7 bases line up with TRBD1. Trimming removed 8 bases from V and 9 bases from J; junction bases left unmatched: 9. Germline CDR1 reads SGHAT; CDR2 reads FQNNGV. The CDR3 consists of 12 residues. Here the CDR3 reads CASGAGTEKAFF. The CDR3, as DNA: TGTGCCAGCGGGGCCGGGACAGAGAAAGCTTTCTTT.

The chain carries TRBV2 and TRBJ2-1; TRBD2 agrees at 14 bases. Germline assignment: CDR1 SNHLY and CDR2 FYNNEI. This CDR3 contains 17 residues. Germline trimming cut 8 bases from V and 7 bases from J; bases unmatched to any gene: 13. The CDR3 here is CASLGGTSGRRRNEQFF. The CDR3 coding sequence is TGTGCCAGCTTAGGAGGGACTAGCGGGAGACGGAGGAATGAGCAGTTCTTC.

V and J are TRBV5-8 and TRBJ2-2; TRBD1 aligns across 7 bases. Germline lookup yields CDR1 SGHTS and CDR2 YDEGEE. The CDR3 is 15 amino acids. After removal of 2 bases from V and 2 bases from J, the junction contained 3 bases not matched to a gene. CDR3 residues: CASSLGGANTGELFF. CDR3 nucleotides: TGTGCCAGCAGCTTAGGGGGCGCTAACACCGGGGAGCTGTTTTTT.

This rearrangement joins TRBV10-1 to TRBJ2-2; TRBD2 aligns across 15 bases. This CDR3 spans 18 amino acids. The V and J ends lost 4 bases and 0 bases, in that order; junction bases with no gene match: 3. The germline gives CDR1 WNHNN, CDR2 SYGVQD (reference sequence). The CDR3 protein is CASSVGLAGGPNTGELFF. The CDR3 DNA sequence: TGCGCCAGCAGTGTAGGACTAGCGGGAGGGCCGAACACCGGGGAGCTGTTTTTT.

The V and J genes are TRBV4-1 and TRBJ2-7; D gene uncertain. Trimming cost V 2 bases and J 4 bases, with 9 bases left between them. CDR1 is MGHRA and CDR2 is YSYEKL in the germline V gene. The CDR3 covers 13 residues. CDR3: CASSQQRAYEQYF. CDR3 nucleotide sequence: TGCGCCAGCAGCCAACAGAGAGCGTACGAGCAGTACTTC.

V and J are TRBV3-1 (or the pseudogene TRBV3-2) and TRBJ2-1, with D unresolved. The germline V and J ends were trimmed by 3 bases and 6 bases, with 9 bases remaining between them. Germline lookup yields CDR1 LGHDT and CDR2 YNNKEL (reference sequence). The CDR3 covers 13 residues. DNA of the CDR3: TGTGCCAGCAGCCACCCCGTCGGCAATGAGCAGTTCTTC. Its protein is CASSHPVGNEQFF.

The chain links TRBV10-3 to TRBJ2-7; the D is unclear. V was clipped by 3 bases and J by 2 bases, with 8 bases between them. The germline gives CDR1 ENHRY, CDR2 SYGVKD. This CDR3 comprises 13 residues. The CDR3 here is CAISDRLPYEQYF. The CDR3 DNA follows: TGTGCCATCAGTGATCGACTTCCCTACGAGCAGTACTTC.

The V call is TRBV7-9, the J call TRBJ2-4; D might be TRBD2 (5 bases). Germline CDR1 SEHNR, CDR2 FQNEAQ (reference sequence). The CDR3 spans 14 residues. The V end lost 5 bases, the J end lost 9 bases, and 17 bases lay between the germline ends. CDR3 region: CASSPHGISGIQYF. The CDR3 coding sequence is TGTGCCAGCAGCCCACACGGGATATCAGGCATTCAGTACTTC.

The CDR3 region is CASRPVGVNEQFF. As DNA, the CDR3 is TGCGCCAGCAGGCCCGTTGGAGTCAATGAGCAGTTCTTC. The V and J genes are TRBV5-1 and TRBJ2-1; D is uncertain. Deletions cut 5 bases from V and 6 bases from J, with 12 bases between. The CDR3 sequence is 13 residues long. Germline CDR1 is SGHRS and CDR2 is YFSETQ.

The chain recombines TRBV29-1 with TRBJ2-4, with D perhaps TRBD1 (6 bases). The V end lost 7 bases, the J end lost 1 base, and 20 bases lay between the germline ends. Germline loops: CDR1 SQVTM, CDR2 ANQGSEA. CDR3 size: 16 residues. The CDR3 DNA reads TGCAGCGGTGACAGGAGGTCCCAGATGGCCAAAAACATTCAGTACTTC. This gives the protein CSGDRRSQMAKNIQYF. Full variable domain (outside the CDR3, taken from reference TRBV29-1 and TRBJ2-4): SAVISQKPSRDICQRGTSLTIQCQVDSQVTMMFWYRQQPGQSLTLIATANQGSEATYESGFVIDKFPISRPNLTFSTLTVSNMSPEDSSIYLCSGDRRSQMAKNIQYFGAGTRLSVL.

J is TRBJ2-7 and V is TRBV29-1; 11 nucleotides match TRBD1. Looked up from germline, CDR1 is SQVTM and CDR2 is ANQGSEA. The trim removed 3 bases at V and 4 bases at J, leaving 5 bases unmatched. The CDR3 has 14 amino acids. The CDR3 spells CSVDKGQGGYEQYF. The CDR3 bases are TGCAGCGTTGATAAGGGACAGGGGGGTTACGAGCAGTACTTC.

The chain recombines TRBV20-1 with TRBJ2-7; no clear D. CDR1 is DFQATT, CDR2 SNEGSKA, per germline (reference sequence). This CDR3 has 15 residues. Trimming left V 3 bases short and J 0 bases short, with 15 bases between. The CDR3 DNA follows: TGCAGTGCTAGTGCCTTTGGCGGATCCTCCTACGAGCAGTACTTC. Translating it yields CSASAFGGSSYEQYF.

The chain is built from TRBV30 and TRBJ2-1, with TRBD1 matching over 8 bases. Germline assignment: CDR1 GTSNPN and CDR2 SVGIG (reference sequence). V lost 1 base to trimming and J lost 4 bases; unmatched junction nucleotides: 9. The CDR3 length is 16 residues. Here the CDR3 DNA reads TGTGCCTGGAGTGCCCCGCAGGACAGGGTGTACAATGAGCAGTTCTTC. Translating gives CAWSAPQDRVYNEQFF.

The V gene is TRBV14, the J gene TRBJ1-5; no reliable D call. Trimming shortened V by 3 bases and J by 3 bases, and 9 bases separated the two germline ends. The CDR3 spans 14 residues. Germline V gene data show CDR1 as SGHDN and CDR2 as FVKESK. The CDR3 DNA follows: TGTGCCAGCAGCCAGTCGAGTACCAATCAGCCCCAGCATTTT. Protein sequence: CASSQSSTNQPQHF.

This chain uses TRBV7-2 with TRBJ2-1, with D possibly matching TRBD2 (6 bases). Looked up from germline, CDR1 is SGHTA and CDR2 is FQGNSA. V lost 4 bases and J lost 15, with 16 bases in between. The CDR3 consists of 12 residues. CDR3 in DNA: TGTGCCAGCAGCTCTTATACGGGGGAGTCGTTCTTC. Its translation: CASSSYTGESFF.